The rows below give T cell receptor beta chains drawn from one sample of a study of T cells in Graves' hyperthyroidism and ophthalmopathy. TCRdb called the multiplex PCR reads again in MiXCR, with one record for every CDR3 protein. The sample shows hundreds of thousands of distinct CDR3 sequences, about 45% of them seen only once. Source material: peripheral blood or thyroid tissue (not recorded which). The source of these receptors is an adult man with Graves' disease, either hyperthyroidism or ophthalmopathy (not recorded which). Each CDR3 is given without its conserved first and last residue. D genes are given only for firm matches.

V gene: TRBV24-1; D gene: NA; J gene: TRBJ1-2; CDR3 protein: ATSESEMSGYT
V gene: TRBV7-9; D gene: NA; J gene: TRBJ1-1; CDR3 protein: ASGGSPGYTEAF
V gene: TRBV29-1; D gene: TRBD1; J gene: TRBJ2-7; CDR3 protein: SVEASAGGSSYEQY
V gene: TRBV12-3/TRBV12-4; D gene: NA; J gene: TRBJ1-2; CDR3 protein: ASSFLRRVFTPPYGYT
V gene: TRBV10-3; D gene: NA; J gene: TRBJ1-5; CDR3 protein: ASRDGGYSNQPQH
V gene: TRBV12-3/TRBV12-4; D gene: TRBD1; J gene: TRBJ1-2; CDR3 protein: ASSHYRGGT
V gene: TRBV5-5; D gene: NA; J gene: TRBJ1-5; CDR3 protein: ASSLALGGQPQH
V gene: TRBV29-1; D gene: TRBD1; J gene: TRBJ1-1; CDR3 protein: SVVRGTGNTEAF
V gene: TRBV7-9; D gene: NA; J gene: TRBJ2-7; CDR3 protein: ASGGMAGSGHEQY
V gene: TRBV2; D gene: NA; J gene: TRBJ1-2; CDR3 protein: ASPSGGRLGGYT
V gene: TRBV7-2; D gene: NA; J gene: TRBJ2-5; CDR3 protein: ASASSRGMDSETQY
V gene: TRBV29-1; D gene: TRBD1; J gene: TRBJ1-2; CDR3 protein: SLDRDRNVYGYT
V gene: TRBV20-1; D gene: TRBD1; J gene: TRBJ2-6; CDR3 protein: SAPTGFSSGANVLT
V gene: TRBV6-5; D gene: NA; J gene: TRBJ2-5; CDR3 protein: ASSEVPGVETQY
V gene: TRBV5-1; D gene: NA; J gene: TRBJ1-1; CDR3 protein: ASSLVGGGWGTEAF
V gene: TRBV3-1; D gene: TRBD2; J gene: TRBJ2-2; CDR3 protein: ASSLRLAGGPSGELF
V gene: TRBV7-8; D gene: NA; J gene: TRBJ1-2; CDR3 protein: ASSSWGQDGYT
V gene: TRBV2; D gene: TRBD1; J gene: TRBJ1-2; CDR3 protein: ASRGEDRHGYT